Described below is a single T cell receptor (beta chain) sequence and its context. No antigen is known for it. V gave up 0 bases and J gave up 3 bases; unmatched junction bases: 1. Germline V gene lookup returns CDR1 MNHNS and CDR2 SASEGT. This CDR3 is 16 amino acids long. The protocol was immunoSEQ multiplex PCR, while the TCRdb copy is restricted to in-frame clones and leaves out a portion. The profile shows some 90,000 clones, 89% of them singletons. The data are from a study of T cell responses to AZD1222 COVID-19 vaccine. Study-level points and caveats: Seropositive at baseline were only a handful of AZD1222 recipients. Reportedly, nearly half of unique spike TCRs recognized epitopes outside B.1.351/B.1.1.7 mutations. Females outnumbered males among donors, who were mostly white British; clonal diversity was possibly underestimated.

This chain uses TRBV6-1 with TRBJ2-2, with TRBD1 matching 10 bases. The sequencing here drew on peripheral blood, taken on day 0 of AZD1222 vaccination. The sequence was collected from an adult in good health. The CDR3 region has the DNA TGTGCCAGCAGTGAAGCGGGACAGGGGTACACCGGGGAGCTGTTTTTT. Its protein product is CASSEAGQGYTGELFF.